The 23 T cell receptor beta chains below were found in one sample sequenced in a study of shared clonotypes between healthy human individuals. TCRdb's copy holds only in-frame clones and misses some; the assay was immunoSEQ multiplex PCR. There are 950,000 to 1,200,000 clones in the sample; roughly 80% occur only once, and 0.89% lies in the top ten. Sequencing was done on a sample of memory CD4+ T cells from PBMCs. Documented subset: CD45RA-negative fraction. These receptors originate from a man younger than 30 in good health. Some clones in this sample may be carry-over from other donors' samples.

This chain links TRBV4-1 with TRBJ1-5; perhaps TRBD1 as D (6 bases). CDR3 size: 16 residues. In germline, CDR1 is MGHRA, CDR2 YSYEKL. Trimming removed 0 bases from V and 2 bases from J, with 11 bases in between. CDR3 residues: CASSQDRGSGNQPQHF. CDR3 nucleotide sequence: TGCGCCAGCAGCCAAGACAGGGGCTCGGGCAATCAGCCCCAGCATTTT.

About this clone: Other DNA sequences in this specimen translate into the identical CDR3. The V call is TRBV6-6, the J call TRBJ2-7; TRBD2 aligns across 10 bases. Germline V gives CDR1 MNHNY, CDR2 SVGAGI (reference sequence). This CDR3 spans 15 amino acids. The V gene end was trimmed by 5 bases and the J gene end by 3 bases; junction bases not matched to a gene: 7. Here the CDR3 DNA reads TGTGCCAGCAGTGATAGACTAGCGGGTCTCTACGAGCAGTACTTC. Amino acids: CASSDRLAGLYEQYF.

V gene TRBV19 combines with J gene TRBJ2-5; TRBD2 agrees at 8 bases. This CDR3 contains 13 residues. Trimming removed 5 bases from V and 5 bases from J; junction bases left unmatched: 4. Looked up from germline, CDR1 is LNHDA and CDR2 is SQIVND (reference sequence). This CDR3 is CASSQREYETQYF. CDR3 nucleotide sequence: TGTGCCAGTAGTCAGCGGGAGTATGAGACCCAGTACTTC. Full variable domain (rest looked up from reference TRBV19 and TRBJ2-5): DGGITQSPKYLFRKEGQNVTLSCEQNLNHDAMYWYRQDPGQGLRLIYYSQIVNDFQKGDIAEGYSVSREKKESFPLTVTSAQKNPTAFYLCASSQREYETQYFGPGTRLLVL.

CDR3 residues: CASSYSLREWTDTQYF. As DNA, the CDR3 is TGTGCCAGCAGTTACAGCCTAAGGGAGTGGACAGATACGCAGTATTTT. The chain employs TRBV28 and TRBJ2-3; D may be TRBD2 (5 bases). Germline CDR1 reads MDHEN; CDR2 reads SYDVKM. The ends were cut back, 4 bases at V and 3 bases at J, with 17 bases in the middle. The CDR3 length is 16 residues.

The genes are TRBV5-6 and TRBJ1-2; D may be TRBD1 (6 bases). The V end lost 1 base, the J end lost 4 bases, and 14 bases lay between the germline ends. Germline V gene lookup returns CDR1 SGHDT and CDR2 YYEEEE. The CDR3 is made up of 15 amino acids. The CDR3 region has the DNA TGTGCCAGCAGCTTGCGCGGCGCGGGGGCCTATGGCTACACCTTC. It is translated as CASSLRGAGAYGYTF. Full variable domain (outside the CDR3, taken from reference TRBV5-6 and TRBJ1-2): DAGVTQSPTHLIKTRGQQVTLRCSPKSGHDTVSWYQQALGQGPQFIFQYYEEEERQRGNFPDRFSGHQFPNYSSELNVNALLLGDSALYLCASSLRGAGAYGYTFGSGTRLTVV.

The chain carries TRBV6-1 and TRBJ1-5; 7 bases match TRBD1. Germline CDR1 is MNHNS and CDR2 is SASEGT. Germline trimming cut 6 bases from V and 2 bases from J; bases unmatched to any gene: 7. The CDR3 is 15 residues long. The CDR3 loop is CASSPGQGGNQPQHF. Here the CDR3 DNA reads TGTGCCAGCAGCCCAGGGCAGGGGGGCAATCAGCCCCAGCATTTT.

The genes are TRBV4-2 and TRBJ2-7; no clear D. Germline V gene lookup returns CDR1 LGHNA and CDR2 YNFKEQ. V lost 2 bases, J lost 0 bases, and 11 bases lay in between. This CDR3 has 15 amino acids. The CDR3: CASSQSSFRSYEQYF. DNA for the CDR3: TGTGCCAGCAGCCAAAGCTCCTTCCGCTCCTACGAGCAGTACTTC.

The chain couples TRBV7-3 to TRBJ2-4; D remains ambiguous. CDR3 size: 15 residues. The V gene lost 1 base and the J gene lost 5 bases, with 12 bases spanning the gap. Germline V gives CDR1 SGHTA, CDR2 FQGTGA. The CDR3 coding sequence is TGTGCCAGCAGCTTAAAGAGCGACCGCGAAAACATTCAGTACTTC. It translates to CASSLKSDRENIQYF.

The chain joins TRBV2 to TRBJ2-2; TRBD1 matches 7 bases. The CDR3 spans 14 residues. V gave up 6 bases and J gave up 2 bases; unmatched junction bases: 3. From germline, CDR1 is SNHLY and CDR2 FYNNEI. CDR3 sequence (DNA): TGTGCCAGCAGCCGGACAGGAAACACCGGGGAGCTGTTTTTT. Its translation is CASSRTGNTGELFF.

There are a few counts of this clone. The V gene is TRBV28, the J gene TRBJ1-1; tentative D call: TRBD1 (5 bases). This CDR3 region has 16 residues. V lost 6 bases, J lost 1 base, and 18 bases lay in between. Germline values: CDR1 MDHEN, CDR2 SYDVKM. DNA for the CDR3: TGTGCCAGCAGAACAGTGCAGGGCAGGTCGAACACTGAAGCTTTCTTT. Protein sequence: CASRTVQGRSNTEAFF. The full variable domain, in which reference TRBV28 and TRBJ1-1 provide the parts outside the CDR3, is DVKVTQSSRYLVKRTGEKVFLECVQDMDHENMFWYRQDPGLGLRLIYFSYDVKMKEKGDIPEGYSVSREKKERFSLILESASTNQTSMYLCASRTVQGRSNTEAFFGQGTRLTVV.

This rearrangement joins TRBV7-3 to TRBJ2-2, with 14 nucleotides matching TRBD2. The length of the CDR3 is 18 residues. Germline CDR1 is SGHTA and CDR2 is FQGTGA. V lost 3 bases and J lost 4; bases outside the gene matches: 7. CDR3 sequence reads: CASSLGTSGSRGTGELFF. CDR3 nucleotide sequence: TGTGCCAGCAGCTTGGGGACTAGCGGGAGTAGAGGCACCGGGGAGCTGTTTTTT.

V usage is TRBV9 and J usage is TRBJ2-7; TRBD1 might be the D (6 bases). The CDR3 is 14 residues long. V was trimmed by 7 bases and J by 0 bases, leaving 14 bases between them. Germline V gene lookup returns CDR1 SGDLS and CDR2 YYNGEE. The CDR3 region has the DNA TGTGCCAGCGGGACAACCCAGAACTCCTACGAGCAGTACTTC. Encoded protein: CASGTTQNSYEQYF.

The rearrangement joins TRBV9 to TRBJ2-1, with 7 positions matching TRBD2. V gave up 5 bases and J gave up 7 bases; unmatched junction bases: 12. CDR1 is SGDLS, CDR2 YYNGEE, per germline. This CDR3 is 15 amino acids long. In DNA, the CDR3 is TGTGCCAGCAGTCGGACGGGACTAACGTTGAATGAGCAGTTCTTC. Protein product: CASSRTGLTLNEQFF.

The chain uses TRBV7-2 and TRBJ2-1; no definite D call. The V gene lost 2 bases and the J gene lost 9 bases, with 11 bases spanning the gap. The CDR3 sequence is 13 residues long. Per the germline V gene, CDR1 is SGHTA and CDR2 is FQGNSA. The CDR3 protein is CASSLRRWGEQFF. CDR3 coding DNA: TGTGCCAGCAGCTTAAGAAGGTGGGGTGAGCAGTTCTTC.

The V call is TRBV6-1, the J call TRBJ2-7; the D gene could be TRBD1 or TRBD2 (5 bases each). The CDR3 totals 14 residues. V shed 1 base and J shed 6 bases, with 13 bases lying between them. Germline assignment: CDR1 MNHNS and CDR2 SASEGT. CDR3 loop: CASSEGDRGSEQYF. Here the CDR3 DNA reads TGTGCCAGCAGTGAAGGGGACCGGGGAAGCGAGCAGTACTTC.

The chain combines TRBV15 with TRBJ2-5, with a weak D call TRBD2 (5 bases). CDR3 length: 12 residues. V shed 1 base and J shed 10 bases, with 10 bases lying between them. Germline-derived CDR1 and CDR2 are LNHNV and YYDKDF (reference sequence). The CDR3 DNA reads TGTGCCACCAGCAGAGCCCAAGGACTCCAGTACTTC. Protein product: CATSRAQGLQYF.

Regarding this clone: One end of the junction fails to match germline, which may point to a read error. The rearrangement uses TRBV7-9 and TRBJ2-1, with 8 positions matching TRBD1. This CDR3 comprises 14 residues. Germline CDR1 SEHNR, CDR2 FQNEAQ (reference sequence). The CDR3 sequence is CDSRPGQAPNEQFF. The CDR3, as DNA: TGTGACAGCAGACCGGGACAGGCCCCCAATGAGCAGTTCTTC.

This chain uses TRBV19 with TRBJ1-5; no clear D gene. Germline V lookup: CDR1 LNHDA, CDR2 SQIVND (reference sequence). Trimming cost V 4 bases and J 4 bases, with 17 bases left between them. The CDR3 sequence is 16 residues long. The DNA for the CDR3 is TGTGCCAGTAGTAAGGTTTGGCAGAGGGCGAATCAGCCCCAGCATTTT. The encoded protein is CASSKVWQRANQPQHF.

The chain uses TRBV5-1 and TRBJ2-3; TRBD1 matches 8 bases. Germline V gene sequence: CDR1 SGHRS, CDR2 YFSETQ. V trimming: 4 bases; J trimming: 1 base; junction bases outside the gene matches: 5. This CDR3 spans 15 amino acids. CDR3 nucleotide sequence: TGCGCCAGCAGCCAGACAGGGGAGGGCACAGATACGCAGTATTTT. This gives the protein CASSQTGEGTDTQYF. Looking up the rest from reference TRBV5-1 and TRBJ2-3 gives the full variable domain: KAGVTQTPRYLIKTRGQQVTLSCSPISGHRSVSWYQQTPGQGLQFLFEYFSETQRNKGNFPGRFSGRQFSNSRSEMNVSTLELGDSALYLCASSQTGEGTDTQYFGPGTRLTVL.

This chain joins TRBV9 and TRBJ2-3; 11 bases line up with TRBD2. V was clipped by 3 bases and J by 4 bases; unmatched bases: 16. The CDR3 loop spans 19 amino acids. Germline CDR1 and CDR2: SGDLS and YYNGEE. The CDR3 region has the DNA TGTGCCAGCAGCGAGTCGTCTGGTACTAGCGGGAGACGTGCAGATACGCAGTATTTT. This gives the protein CASSESSGTSGRRADTQYF.

V is TRBV6-1 and J is TRBJ2-7; D remains unclear. The germline CDR1 and CDR2 sequences are MNHNS and SASEGT. Trimming removed 3 bases at V and 3 bases at J, with 9 bases between. The length of the CDR3 is 13 residues. The CDR3 DNA reads TGTGCCAGCAGTGACTACAGAGTCTACGAGCAGTACTTC. Amino acids: CASSDYRVYEQYF.

The J gene is TRBJ2-5, the V gene TRBV10-2, with D possibly matching TRBD2 (5 bases). Germline V gene data show CDR1 as WSHSY and CDR2 as SAAADI. The ends were cut back, 5 bases at V and 4 bases at J, with 14 bases in the middle. The CDR3 totals 14 residues. CDR3 in amino acids: CASSRASKRETQYF. The CDR3 DNA follows: TGCGCCAGCAGTCGTGCTAGCAAACGAGAGACCCAGTACTTC.

The V and J genes are TRBV5-4 and TRBJ2-3; 16 bases agree with TRBD2. This CDR3 comprises 16 residues. Germline V gene sequence: CDR1 SGHNT, CDR2 YYREEE (reference sequence). The V and J ends lost 4 bases and 4 bases, in that order; junction bases with no gene match: 3. The CDR3 reads CASSGTSGRVPDTQYF. CDR3 sequence (DNA): TGTGCCAGCAGCGGGACTAGCGGGAGGGTCCCAGATACGCAGTATTTT.